The 23 T cell receptor beta chains below all came from one sample that was sequenced in a study of cytomegalovirus exposure and HLA in healthy donors. The PCR used 60 Vbeta and 13 Jbeta primers. Sequenced by immunoSEQ multiplex PCR; TCRdb stores in-frame clones only, minus some. The profile shows approximately 99,000 clones, 81% of them singletons. Input material: PBMCs. All receptors come from a man in his forties in good health and CMV-seropositive.

This chain connects TRBV7-6 to TRBJ2-7; 7 bases line up with TRBD1. The V and J ends lost 5 bases and 0 bases, in that order; junction bases with no gene match: 13. Per the germline V gene, CDR1 is SGHVS and CDR2 is FNYEAQ. The CDR3 totals 17 residues. The chain's CDR3 is CASSLNPPTGDSYEQYF. Written as DNA, the CDR3 is TGTGCCAGCAGCCTTAACCCCCCTACAGGGGACTCCTACGAGCAGTACTTC.

This clone was seen a few times. The rearrangement uses TRBV5-1 and TRBJ1-1; no clear D gene. Germline V gives CDR1 SGHRS, CDR2 YFSETQ. V lost 2 bases to trimming and J lost 0 bases, with 14 bases between them. CDR3 size: 16 residues. The CDR3 nucleotides are TGCGCCAGCAGCTTCGCGCCAGGCCTTATGAACACTGAAGCTTTCTTT. Translated: CASSFAPGLMNTEAFF.

This clone was detected a few times. The V and J genes are TRBV7-8 and TRBJ2-7, with D perhaps matching TRBD2 (5 bases). Looked up from germline, CDR1 is SGHVS and CDR2 is FQNEAQ. V shed 7 bases and J shed 2 bases, with 21 bases lying between them. The length of the CDR3 is 16 residues. The CDR3 DNA reads as TGTGCCAGCAACGACCCGACTCGGACGGGAACCTACGAGCAGTACTTC. Encoded protein: CASNDPTRTGTYEQYF.

The chain uses TRBV4-2 and TRBJ2-3, with a tentative D call TRBD2 (5 bases). The CDR3 length is 14 residues. Germline CDR1 is LGHNA and CDR2 is YNFKEQ. Between the trimmed V and J ends, which lost 7 bases and 0 bases, there was a span of 11 bases. In DNA, the CDR3 is TGTGCCAGCAAAGGCGGGCTGAGCACAGATACGCAGTATTTT. Translated, it gives CASKGGLSTDTQYF.

This clone has just one count. J is TRBJ2-7 and V is TRBV7-2; D is unresolved. CDR1 and CDR2 (germline): SGHTA, FQGNSA. There are 13 residues in the CDR3. The V end was cut by 2 bases, the J end by 2 bases, with 7 bases between. Written as DNA, the CDR3 is TGTGCCAGCAGCTTAAGAGCCCCCTACGAGCAGTACTTC. This translates into CASSLRAPYEQYF.

The rearrangement joins TRBV6-5 to TRBJ1-2; maybe TRBD1 (5 bases). Per the germline V gene, CDR1 is MNHEY and CDR2 is SVGAGI. The CDR3 covers 12 residues. V lost 4 bases, J lost 4 bases, and 7 bases lay in between. As DNA, the CDR3 is TGTGCCAGCAGTTCAACAGGCTATGGCTACACCTTC. Protein sequence: CASSSTGYGYTF.

This chain joins TRBV29-1 and TRBJ1-2, with D hard to call. Germline lookup yields CDR1 SQVTM and CDR2 ANQGSEA. Trimming took 6 bases from V and 5 from J, leaving 7 bases between them. This CDR3 has 10 residues. CDR3 nucleotides: TGCAGCGTCCAGGATTATGGCTACACCTTC. Amino acids: CSVQDYGYTF.

CDR3 sequence (DNA): TGTGCCGCGTGCGGCGAGCAGTACTTC. Translation: CAACGEQYF. The V gene is TRBV10-3, the J gene TRBJ2-7; D is ambiguous. In germline, CDR1 is ENHRY, CDR2 SYGVKD. Trimming removed 11 bases at V and 6 bases at J, with 8 bases between. This CDR3 has 9 residues.

The gene calls are TRBV30 and TRBJ2-1, with 12 bases that match TRBD2. The CDR3 is 16 amino acids. Germline V gene data show CDR1 as GTSNPN and CDR2 as SVGIG (reference sequence). The V and J ends lost 5 bases and 4 bases, in that order; junction bases with no gene match: 9. The CDR3 DNA follows: TGTGCCTGGTACTACCCAACTAGCGGGGGGTACAATGAGCAGTTCTTC. It translates to CAWYYPTSGGYNEQFF.

This clone was found a few times. The rearrangement uses TRBV7-6 and TRBJ2-5, with 7 bases matching TRBD2. J gave up 0 bases and V 3 bases, and 7 bases lay outside the gene matches. Germline V gives CDR1 SGHVS, CDR2 FNYEAQ. The CDR3 is 16 amino acids. The CDR3 sequence is CASSLRQGGYQETQYF. CDR3 bases: TGTGCCAGCAGCTTGAGGCAGGGAGGGTACCAAGAGACCCAGTACTTC.

This chain joins TRBV5-1 and TRBJ1-1; 7 bases are shared with TRBD1. The ends lost 3 bases at V and 4 bases at J; junction bases unmatched: 3. The germline V gene encodes CDR1 SGHRS and CDR2 YFSETQ. This CDR3 spans 13 amino acids. The CDR3 sequence is CASSSGQATEAFF. The CDR3 coding sequence is TGCGCCAGCAGCTCCGGACAGGCCACTGAAGCTTTCTTT.

The gene calls are TRBV19 and TRBJ1-1; 10 bases agree with TRBD1. Unmatched junction bases numbered 15, after V lost 7 bases and J lost 7 bases. Per the germline V gene, CDR1 is LNHDA and CDR2 is SQIVND (reference sequence). This CDR3 region has 16 residues. The DNA of the CDR3 is TGTGCCAGTACCCCCCCTGGGGGACAGGGGTATGGTGAAGCTTTCTTT. Translation gives CASTPPGGQGYGEAFF.

This rearrangement joins TRBV11-2 to TRBJ1-1; a weak D match, TRBD1 (6 bases). CDR1 and CDR2 from the germline V gene are SGHAT and FQNNGV. The CDR3 runs 16 residues. V dropped 6 bases and J dropped 0 bases, with 17 bases sitting between them. CDR3 bases: TGTGCCAGCAGTTACGGGGCTGACAGGCTGAACACTGAAGCTTTCTTT. It is translated as CASSYGADRLNTEAFF.

This rearrangement joins TRBV11-2 to TRBJ1-2; D possibly corresponds to TRBD1 (6 bases). V shed 5 bases and J shed 4 bases, with 11 bases lying between them. Germline CDR1 reads SGHAT; CDR2 reads FQNNGV. CDR3 length equals 13 residues. The CDR3 loop reads CASSIGQLYGYTF. CDR3 DNA: TGTGCCAGCAGCATAGGACAGCTCTATGGCTACACCTTC.

This chain uses TRBV19 with TRBJ2-2; D might be TRBD1 (6 bases). Germline CDR1 reads LNHDA; CDR2 reads SQIVND (reference sequence). V was pared by 6 bases and J by 6 bases, with 14 bases between. The CDR3 runs 14 residues. The DNA of the CDR3 is TGTGCCAGTAGCCGGACAGTAGGCGCCGGGGAGCTGTTTTTT. Translated: CASSRTVGAGELFF.

This chain links TRBV5-1 with TRBJ2-5; TRBD2 might be the D (6 bases). V lost 4 bases to trimming and J lost 3 bases, with 13 bases between them. This CDR3 contains 14 residues. In germline, CDR1 is SGHRS, CDR2 YFSETQ. CDR3 bases: TGCGCCAGCAGCCTGCAGGGACTTAAAGAGACCCAGTACTTC. Residues: CASSLQGLKETQYF.

The chain has TRBV5-5 and TRBJ2-1; D ambiguous. Trimming removed 2 bases at V and 9 bases at J, with 9 bases between. The CDR3 sequence is 12 residues long. Per the germline V gene, CDR1 is SGHKS and CDR2 is YYEKEE (reference sequence). The DNA of the CDR3 is TGTGCCAGCAGCTTTTTGCGGCCTGAGCAGTTCTTC. It yields the protein CASSFLRPEQFF.

The rearrangement uses TRBV6-5 and TRBJ1-2; TRBD1 is a possible D gene (6 bases). The V end was cut by 6 bases, the J end by 7 bases, with 15 bases between. This CDR3 region has 13 residues. Germline V gene data show CDR1 as MNHEY and CDR2 as SVGAGI. DNA of the CDR3: TGTGCCAGCAGAACCACCAGGACAGTTGGCTACACCTTC. This gives the protein CASRTTRTVGYTF.

Worth noting for this clone: Distinct nucleotide sequences in the sample also encode this CDR3. The chain has TRBV6-5 and TRBJ2-5; possibly TRBD2 for D (6 bases). In germline, CDR1 is MNHEY, CDR2 SVGAGI. V lost 0 bases, J lost 1 base, and 12 bases lay in between. CDR3 length: 16 residues. CDR3 sequence: CASSYSRLAFQETQYF. In nucleotides, the CDR3 is TGTGCCAGCAGTTACTCGAGGCTAGCGTTCCAAGAGACCCAGTACTTC.

The chain recombines TRBV4-2 with TRBJ2-7; D might be TRBD2 (5 bases). The CDR3 has 15 residues. Germline V gene lookup returns CDR1 LGHNA and CDR2 YNFKEQ. The V gene lost 1 base and the J gene lost 0 bases, with 10 bases spanning the gap. The CDR3 DNA reads as TGTGCCAGCAGCCAAGTAGCGAGAGACTCCTACGAGCAGTACTTC. Translating gives CASSQVARDSYEQYF.

V and J are TRBV2 and TRBJ1-1, with a weak D call TRBD1 (6 bases). This CDR3 region has 14 residues. V lost 7 bases, J lost 1 base, and 13 bases lay in between. Germline V lookup: CDR1 SNHLY, CDR2 FYNNEI. As DNA, the CDR3 is TGTGCCAGCACTTGGGGGCAGACGAACACTGAAGCTTTCTTT. It codes for CASTWGQTNTEAFF.

Comments on this clone: Other DNA sequences from this sample encode an identical CDR3 as well. The V gene is TRBV5-1, the J gene TRBJ2-1, with 8 bases lining up with TRBD2. Germline assignment: CDR1 SGHRS and CDR2 YFSETQ. The length of the CDR3 is 15 residues. The junction had 3 bases not matched to a gene; V was cut back by 0 bases and J by 4 bases. The chain's CDR3 is CASSLEAGAYNEQFF. In nucleotides, the CDR3 is TGCGCCAGCAGCTTGGAAGCGGGAGCTTACAATGAGCAGTTCTTC.

This clone was recorded only once. The chain couples TRBV7-2 to TRBJ2-7, with 9 nucleotides matching TRBD2. V shed 3 bases and J 5 bases; nucleotides not matched to a gene: 8. The CDR3 sequence is 15 residues long. Germline V gene data show CDR1 as SGHTA and CDR2 as FQGNSA. CDR3 bases: TGTGCCAGCAGCTTCCTAGCGGGGAGTTTCAACGAGCAGTACTTC. As protein: CASSFLAGSFNEQYF.